Listed below are T cell receptor beta chains from one sample, sequenced in a study of CD8 T cells in Susac syndrome. Using its own MiXCR run on the immunoSEQ multiplex PCR reads, TCRdb lists one record per CDR3 protein. The table lists 200,000 to 250,000 distinct CDR3 sequences, approximately 95% of them singletons, with about 0.088% in the top ten. Sample: CD4+ T cells from PBMCs. The origin of the receptors is a human donor with multiple sclerosis. Each CDR3 is given with its conserved first and last residue. Each record gives: J gene, V gene, D gene, CDR3 DNA, CDR3 protein. The D gene is left open where the match is weak.

TRBJ2-1,TRBV29-1,NA,TGCAGCGCACGGGAGAGTGCGCCCAATGAGCAGTTCTTC,CSARESAPNEQFF
TRBJ2-7,TRBV30,TRBD1,TGTGCCTGGAGTAGAGCGGGACAGGGGTTCGGAGGGTACGAGCAGTACTTC,CAWSRAGQGFGGYEQYF
TRBJ2-7,TRBV20-1,TRBD2,TGCAGTGCCAGAGCTAGCGGGGGCTACGAGCAGTACTTC,CSARASGGYEQYF
TRBJ2-1,TRBV6-1,TRBD1,TGTGCCAGCAGTGAGGGTGTTGGGACAGGGTTGTTCTTC,CASSEGVGTGLFF
TRBJ2-7,TRBV29-1,NA,TGCAGCGCTACGATAACCTCCTACGAGCAGTACTTC,CSATITSYEQYF
TRBJ2-3,TRBV20-1,NA,TGCAGTGCTAGAACCCCCCAAGGTGCAGGCGGAACAGATACGCAGTATTTT,CSARTPQGAGGTDTQYF
TRBJ2-1,TRBV12-3/TRBV12-4,TRBD2,TGTGCCAGCAGACACGCTAGCGGGGCGTACAATGAGCAGTTCTTC,CASRHASGAYNEQFF
TRBJ1-2,TRBV27,NA,TGTGCCAGCAGTTTAGTGGGCGACTATGGCTACACCTTC,CASSLVGDYGYTF
TRBJ2-4,TRBV28,NA,TGTGCCAGCAGTTCCTCCACCTTAGGGGCGTGGGCCAAAAACATTCAGTACTTC,CASSSSTLGAWAKNIQYF
TRBJ2-1,TRBV27,TRBD2,TGTGCCAGCCTCCAGCGGGGCTACAATGAGCAGTTCTTC,CASLQRGYNEQFF
TRBJ1-3,TRBV11-2,TRBD1,TGTGCCAGCAGCTTTGACAGGGGGATCACTGGAAACACCATATATTTT,CASSFDRGITGNTIYF
TRBJ1-5,TRBV4-2,NA,TGTGCCAGCAGCCAAGGTTGGGGGAACAATCAGCCCCAGCATTTT,CASSQGWGNNQPQHF
TRBJ2-1,TRBV15,NA,TGTGCCACCAGCGTTGACTTCTCCTACAATGAGCAGTTCTTC,CATSVDFSYNEQFF
TRBJ2-7,TRBV29-1,NA,TGCAGCGTTGGAGCAGGTTACGAGCAGTACTTC,CSVGAGYEQYF
TRBJ2-3,TRBV24-1,NA,TGTGCCACCAGTGATTTACAGGATACGCAGTATTTT,CATSDLQDTQYF
TRBJ2-1,TRBV3-1,NA,TGTGCCAGCAGCTCCCGACTAGAGGTTGAGCAGTTCTTC,CASSSRLEVEQFF
TRBJ1-2,TRBV15,NA,TGTGCCACCAGCAGGGGTAGGACCCACGGAGATGGCTACACCTTC,CATSRGRTHGDGYTF
TRBJ2-1,TRBV12-3/TRBV12-4,NA,TGTGCCAGCAGTTTAGGTAACAGATACAATGAGCAGTTCTTC,CASSLGNRYNEQFF
TRBJ2-3,TRBV4-1,TRBD1,TGCGCCAGCAGCCAAGATCCGCCGACAGGGGTGGTATCGGGGCAGTATTTT,CASSQDPPTGVVSGQYF
TRBJ1-1,TRBV7-3,NA,TGTGCCAGCAGCTTGAGACCCCCTTTGAACACTGAAGCTTTCTTT,CASSLRPPLNTEAFF
TRBJ1-2,TRBV11-2,NA,TGTGCCAGCAGCAGCACCGGGACCTGGGATGGCTACACCTTC,CASSSTGTWDGYTF
TRBJ1-3,TRBV30,NA,TGTGCCTGGAGTGTACCGCGTCCTGGAAACACCATATATTTT,CAWSVPRPGNTIYF
TRBJ2-7,TRBV12-3/TRBV12-4,TRBD1,TGTGCCAGCAGTTTAGGAGACAGGGGGTTCGAGCAGTACTTC,CASSLGDRGFEQYF
TRBJ2-7,TRBV4-1,NA,TGCGCCAGCAGCCTAGGTCAGGCGGCTTCCGACGAGCAGTACTTC,CASSLGQAASDEQYF